This T cell receptor beta chain was profiled in a study of OX40 agonist ivuxolimab in advanced cancers. Study in general: Each dose-escalation patient presented with hepatocellular carcinoma, melanoma, renal cell or head and neck cancer. Males comprised 82.7% of the group, whose mean age was approximately 62 years (range roughly 23 to 80). Study-wide findings and caveats: There were, on average, more expanded clones in CD8+ T cells than in CD4+.

Notes on this clone: Its specificity is not known.

TCRdb's copy holds only in-frame clones and misses some; the assay was immunoSEQ multiplex PCR. The sample records tens of thousands of clones, approximately 89% being singletons. This TCR was recovered from an adult with an advanced solid tumor such as melanoma, head and neck, liver or kidney cancer. Specimen: CD4+ or CD8+ T cells sorted from blood, collected in a trial of the OX40 agonist ivuxolimab.

CDR3 residues: CASSLVAPEATDTQYF. CDR3 nucleotide sequence: TGTGCCAGCAGTTTAGTAGCGCCAGAGGCCACAGATACGCAGTATTTT. This chain uses TRBV27 with TRBJ2-3, with D possibly matching TRBD2 (5 bases). Germline V CDR1 and CDR2: MNHEY, SMNVEV (reference sequence). V lost 2 bases, J lost 2 bases, and 14 bases lay in between. The CDR3 has 16 residues.